These T cell receptor beta chains were read from a single sample in a study of OX40 agonist ivuxolimab in advanced cancers. Profiled with immunoSEQ multiplex PCR; TCRdb holds only in-frame clones, not every one. Here the sample spans around 35,000 clones, about 85% being singletons. The sequencing here drew on CD4+ or CD8+ T cells sorted from blood, taken in a trial of the OX40 agonist ivuxolimab. The receptors originated from an adult with an advanced solid tumor such as melanoma, head and neck, liver or kidney cancer. Both conserved end residues are part of each CDR3. The order of the fields is clone size, V gene, D gene, J gene, CDR3 protein, CDR3 DNA. The D gene is left open where the match is weak. A clone size is listed for some rows: how often the clone was seen (once, few, many), or a class if it is expanded.

clone_size: -
v_call: TRBV11-2
d_call: TRBD2
j_call: TRBJ2-5
cdr3_aa: CASSLSGGRETQYF
cdr3_nt: TGTGCCAGCAGCCTTAGCGGGGGGCGGGAGACCCAGTACTTC

clone_size: -
v_call: TRBV30
d_call: -
j_call: TRBJ1-2
cdr3_aa: CAWSVAAGRYGYTF
cdr3_nt: TGTGCCTGGAGTGTAGCGGCGGGACGGTATGGCTACACCTTC

clone_size: -
v_call: TRBV5-1
d_call: -
j_call: TRBJ2-2
cdr3_aa: CASSLEGTGELFF
cdr3_nt: TGCGCCAGCAGCTTGGAGGGGACCGGGGAGCTGTTTTTT

clone_size: -
v_call: TRBV7-9
d_call: -
j_call: TRBJ2-1
cdr3_aa: CASSDGLSYNEQFF
cdr3_nt: TGTGCCAGCAGCGATGGACTATCCTACAATGAGCAGTTCTTC

clone_size: -
v_call: TRBV4-2
d_call: TRBD1
j_call: TRBJ2-7
cdr3_aa: CASSQDGQGSSYEQYF
cdr3_nt: TGTGCCAGCAGCCAAGACGGACAGGGTTCGTCCTACGAGCAGTACTTC

clone_size: -
v_call: TRBV2
d_call: -
j_call: TRBJ1-2
cdr3_aa: CASSAREGGYTF
cdr3_nt: TGTGCCAGCAGTGCGCGGGAAGGAGGCTACACCTTC

clone_size: -
v_call: TRBV5-6
d_call: TRBD1
j_call: TRBJ1-2
cdr3_aa: CASSPRGTGVHGYTF
cdr3_nt: TGTGCCAGCAGCCCGAGGGGGACAGGGGTTCATGGCTACACCTTC

clone_size: -
v_call: TRBV7-7
d_call: -
j_call: TRBJ1-4
cdr3_aa: CASSLDLREKLFF
cdr3_nt: TGTGCTAGCAGCTTAGACCTCAGGGAAAAACTGTTTTTT

clone_size: once
v_call: TRBV6-6
d_call: -
j_call: TRBJ2-3
cdr3_aa: CASSVNGGPPDTQYF
cdr3_nt: TGTGCCAGCAGTGTAAACGGGGGCCCCCCAGATACGCAGTATTTT

clone_size: -
v_call: TRBV6-6
d_call: -
j_call: TRBJ1-4
cdr3_aa: CASTGGKDEKLFF
cdr3_nt: TGTGCCAGCACGGGAGGGAAGGATGAAAAACTGTTTTTT

clone_size: -
v_call: TRBV5-6
d_call: -
j_call: TRBJ1-2
cdr3_aa: CASGTDHYGYTF
cdr3_nt: TGTGCCAGCGGGACGGACCACTATGGCTACACCTTC

clone_size: -
v_call: TRBV9
d_call: -
j_call: TRBJ2-1
cdr3_aa: CASSVEGGGQNEQFF
cdr3_nt: TGTGCCAGCAGCGTAGAGGGCGGGGGACAAAATGAGCAGTTCTTC

clone_size: -
v_call: TRBV5-4
d_call: TRBD1
j_call: TRBJ1-1
cdr3_aa: CASSLYRGVGNTEAFF
cdr3_nt: TGTGCCAGCAGCTTGTACAGGGGAGTTGGGAACACTGAAGCTTTCTTT

clone_size: medium-sized
v_call: TRBV5-6
d_call: -
j_call: TRBJ1-3
cdr3_aa: CASSRVTGSDTIYF
cdr3_nt: TGTGCCAGCAGCCGGGTAACAGGGAGTGACACCATATATTTT

clone_size: -
v_call: TRBV19
d_call: TRBD1
j_call: TRBJ1-5
cdr3_aa: CASRNPGQGTARPQHF
cdr3_nt: TGTGCCAGTAGGAATCCGGGACAGGGAACTGCTCGGCCCCAGCATTTT

clone_size: few
v_call: TRBV18
d_call: -
j_call: TRBJ2-7
cdr3_aa: CASSPTSTGAQYF
cdr3_nt: TGTGCCAGCTCACCGACCTCCACGGGGGCGCAGTACTTC

clone_size: -
v_call: TRBV10-2
d_call: -
j_call: TRBJ1-5
cdr3_aa: CASSAGASSPQHF
cdr3_nt: TGCGCCAGCAGCGCCGGGGCGAGTAGCCCCCAGCATTTT

clone_size: -
v_call: TRBV9
d_call: -
j_call: TRBJ2-3
cdr3_aa: CASSPKQILTDTQYF
cdr3_nt: TGTGCCAGCAGCCCAAAACAGATCCTCACAGATACGCAGTATTTT

clone_size: -
v_call: TRBV5-4
d_call: -
j_call: TRBJ2-7
cdr3_aa: CASSLDLVSNEQYF
cdr3_nt: TGTGCCAGCAGCTTGGATCTAGTCTCCAACGAGCAGTACTTC

clone_size: once
v_call: TRBV19
d_call: -
j_call: TRBJ1-1
cdr3_aa: CASSIEDSLNTEAFF
cdr3_nt: TGTGCCAGTAGTATAGAGGACAGCTTGAACACTGAAGCTTTCTTT

clone_size: -
v_call: TRBV5-4
d_call: -
j_call: TRBJ2-5
cdr3_aa: CASSPGLGGETQYF
cdr3_nt: TGTGCCAGCAGCCCCGGACTAGGGGGGGAGACCCAGTACTTC

clone_size: -
v_call: TRBV7-7
d_call: TRBD1
j_call: TRBJ2-7
cdr3_aa: CASSPGTGGNEQYF
cdr3_nt: TGTGCTAGCAGCCCGGGGACAGGGGGCAACGAGCAGTACTTC

clone_size: -
v_call: TRBV5-6
d_call: TRBD1
j_call: TRBJ1-6
cdr3_aa: CASSFGTGSLNSPLHF
cdr3_nt: TGTGCCAGCAGCTTTGGGACAGGGAGCCTTAATTCACCCCTCCACTTT

clone_size: -
v_call: TRBV9
d_call: -
j_call: TRBJ2-2
cdr3_aa: CASSVGGSKTGELFF
cdr3_nt: TGTGCCAGCAGCGTAGGGGGATCGAAAACCGGGGAGCTGTTTTTT

clone_size: -
v_call: TRBV15
d_call: TRBD1
j_call: TRBJ1-2
cdr3_aa: CATSAVRDRGGYTF
cdr3_nt: TGTGCCACCAGCGCAGTCCGGGACAGGGGTGGCTACACCTTC

clone_size: -
v_call: TRBV10-2
d_call: -
j_call: TRBJ2-5
cdr3_aa: CASRVQETQYF
cdr3_nt: TGCGCCAGCAGGGTACAAGAGACCCAGTACTTC

clone_size: -
v_call: TRBV14
d_call: -
j_call: TRBJ1-1
cdr3_aa: CASSQDPRALMNTEAFF
cdr3_nt: TGTGCCAGCAGCCAAGACCCCAGGGCCCTCATGAACACTGAAGCTTTCTTT

clone_size: -
v_call: TRBV4-2
d_call: -
j_call: TRBJ1-2
cdr3_aa: CASSLEIDTNYGYTF
cdr3_nt: TGTGCCAGCAGCTTAGAAATAGATACTAACTATGGCTACACCTTC